This T cell receptor beta chain stems from a study of T cell clones after liver transplantation. About the study: At least one year of complete immunosuppression withdrawal without enzymes over twice normal defined tolerance.

CD3+CD4+ and CD3+CD8+ cells were FACS-sorted from thawed unstimulated PBMCs. Clones were sequenced by immunoSEQ multiplex PCR, and TCRdb holds only the in-frame ones, with some missing. The profile covers about 7,900 clones, with around 80% appearing a single time and around 41% taken by the ten largest. Germline V gene data show CDR1 as SEHNR and CDR2 as FQNEAQ (reference sequence). The CDR3 runs 14 residues. After removal of 5 bases from V and 4 bases from J, the junction contained 7 bases not matched to a gene. The chain joins TRBV7-9 to TRBJ1-2; the match to TRBD1 covers 7 bases. Sequenced here: CD8+ T cells from blood, sampled before liver transplant. This sequence was found in a human donor who received a liver transplant. The CDR3 protein is CASSETGSGYGYTF. CDR3 nucleotide sequence: TGTGCCAGCAGCGAGACAGGGAGCGGCTATGGCTACACCTTC.